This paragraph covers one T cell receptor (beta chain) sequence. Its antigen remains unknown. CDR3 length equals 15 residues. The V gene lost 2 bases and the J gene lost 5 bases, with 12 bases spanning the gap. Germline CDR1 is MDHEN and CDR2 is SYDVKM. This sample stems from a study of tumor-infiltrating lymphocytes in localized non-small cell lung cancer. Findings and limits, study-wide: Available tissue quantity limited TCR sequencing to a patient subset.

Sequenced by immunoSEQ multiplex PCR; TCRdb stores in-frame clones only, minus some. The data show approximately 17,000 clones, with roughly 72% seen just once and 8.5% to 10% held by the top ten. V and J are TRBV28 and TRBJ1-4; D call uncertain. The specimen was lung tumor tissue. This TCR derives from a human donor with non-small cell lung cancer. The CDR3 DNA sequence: TGTGCCAGCAGTTTAAACGTAGGGTTCAATGAAAAACTGTTTTTT. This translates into CASSLNVGFNEKLFF. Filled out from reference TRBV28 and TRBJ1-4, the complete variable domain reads DVKVTQSSRYLVKRTGEKVFLECVQDMDHENMFWYRQDPGLGLRLIYFSYDVKMKEKGDIPEGYSVSREKKERFSLILESASTNQTSMYLCASSLNVGFNEKLFFGSGTQLSVL.